The T cell receptor (beta chain) described here comes from a study of identical twins. MiXCR, applied by TCRdb to the 5' RACE reads, yields one record per CDR3 protein. The data hold around 1.7 million distinct CDR3 sequences, with roughly 35% observed a single time. This clonotype was seen only a few times. This CDR3 has 11 amino acids. Germline V gives CDR1 KGHDR, CDR2 SFDVKD. The V end lost 10 bases, the J end lost 16 bases, and 19 bases lay between the germline ends. Source material: cord blood. The rearrangement links TRBV24-1 to TRBJ2-4, with unresolved D. The receptor's source is a newborn girl in good health. The CDR3 reads CATYHPGPVYF. CDR3 sequence (DNA): TGTGCCACGTATCATCCTGGACCGGTATACTTC.